This T cell receptor (beta chain) was captured by sequencing in a study of blood T cells in healthy people across ages. For the study at large: Per every two T cells, about one barcoded beta molecule was captured by template switching.

The germline gives CDR1 WSHSY, CDR2 SAAADI. CDR3 length equals 16 residues. A second PCR, run for about 7 to 12 cycles, used a sample-barcoded 5' primer plus a J-beta primer mix. From the 5' RACE reads, TCRdb called clonotypes with MiXCR, one entry per CDR3 protein. The sample includes fewer than 2,000,000 distinct CDR3 sequences, about 35% of them seen just once. The chain employs TRBV10-2 and TRBJ2-5; 8 bases fit TRBD1. TRBJ2-7 explains the end of the DNA better; the J call may be wrong. This clonotype was sampled from a woman aged 30 to 39 in good health. The material sequenced was blood. The CDR3 sequence is CASSDRVASGSDEQYF. The CDR3 coding sequence is TGCGCCAGCTCGGACAGGGTTGCTAGTGGGAGCGACGAGCAGTACTTC.